This TCR beta chain was captured by sequencing in a study of T cell responses to AZD1222 COVID-19 vaccine (dated by TCRdb to the early 2020s). With regard to the full study: AZD1222 recipients with second doses at about 4 weeks or about 12 weeks were pooled, because spike-specific TCR depth and breadth did not differ between schedules. A total of 230 or so trial participants underwent TCR sequencing, of whom 207 received two doses of AZD1222 and around 26 received two doses of the MenACWY control vaccine. Enrollment into the trials was organized by age into subgroups of 18-55, 56-69 and 70-plus years, and those subgroups contained roughly 150, 30 and 60 TCR-sequenced participants, respectively. General conclusions and limits of the study: Because no day 14 peak-response samples were available, the repertoires could be characterized only after the peak T cell response. Epitopes outside the regions mutated in the B.1.351 and B.1.1.7 variants were reportedly recognized by nearly half of the unique spike-specific TCRs. Participants were mostly white British and included more females than males, and it was suggested by the authors that clonal diversity may have been underestimated. Conclusions about previously exposed vaccinees were limited because only six or seven AZD1222 recipients were SARS-CoV-2 seropositive at baseline. After two AZD1222 doses, spike-specific TCR breadth and depth were significantly higher than at day 0 and than in MenACWY recipients. The vaccine-associated CD4 TCRs covered the entire spike protein, and the dominant responses fell in regions 160-218 and 743-854. In the small 56-69-year group, the increase in depth fell short of significance, most likely because of low power.

The time point label for this specimen denotes: baseline before first vaccination. Samples from vaccinated people were obtained from the UK trials COV001 and COV002, which included a single-blind randomized controlled phase 2/3 trial of AZD1222 (ChAdOx1 nCoV-19) in healthy adults. For TCRbeta chain sequencing, PBMC samples were collected from trial participants at day 0 and at day 28 after the second dose. To note about this clone: The antigen it recognizes is unknown. One end of the junction does not line up with germline, which may come from a read error.

There are 14 amino acids in the CDR3, from cysteine to phenylalanine inclusive. Here the CDR3 DNA is all that survives: 42 bases in frame from base 1. CDR1 LGHDT and CDR2 YNNKEL are derived from the germline V gene (reference sequence). The CDR3 regions of human TCRbeta chains were subjected to immunosequencing. The authors' pipeline ran thus. Repertoire TCRs were matched against a reference library of SARS-CoV-2-specific TCRs generated with the MIRA antigen-specificity platform. Breadth meant the fraction of unique TCRs that were SARS-CoV-2-associated, whereas depth meant the fraction of total T cells that were SARS-CoV-2-associated. Using the MIRA data, every spike-specific TCR was mapped to the spike region that the TCR reacted to and assigned to either a CD4 or a CD8 class. Log10-transformed breadth and depth values were compared by one-way ANOVA with Sidak's multiple comparisons tests. What TCRdb holds here is the immuneACCESS table cut down to in-frame rearrangements. Part of the clones is not present; checked against another copy, under half of the missing clones reflect an unresolved V gene, and the others are unexplained. V and J calls and clone size come straight from that table; D and trimming were deduced from the DNA. A total of around 140,000 clones appear in this sample, roughly 92% of them only once. 1.5% to 2% of the sample goes to the ten largest clones.

The clonotype was recovered from an adult in good health. The chain was built from TRBV3-1 (or the pseudogene TRBV3-2) and TRBJ1-1; the junction holds 7 bases that match TRBD1. This sample comprised peripheral blood, obtained on day 0 of AZD1222 vaccination. The CDR3 sequence is CANSPGDRYTEAFF. The nucleotide sequence is TGTGCCAACAGCCCTGGGGACAGATACACTGAAGCTTTCTTT.